These 13 T cell receptor beta chains share one sample of origin, sequenced in a study of cytomegalovirus exposure and HLA in healthy donors. This table comes from immunoSEQ multiplex PCR, and its TCRdb copy is limited to in-frame clones, with some not included. The repertoire holds roughly 180,000 clones, with around nine tenths as singletons. The sequencing sample was made of PBMCs. Receptors originate from a man aged 25 to 40 in good health and CMV-seropositive.

This rearrangement joins TRBV2 to TRBJ2-3, with 8 bases lining up with TRBD2. The CDR3 extends over 15 amino acids. CDR1 SNHLY and CDR2 FYNNEI come from the germline V gene. The junction had 7 bases not matched to a gene; V was cut back by 3 bases and J by 5 bases. The CDR3 loop is CASSDRLAGLDTQYF. The CDR3 DNA is TGTGCCAGCAGTGATCGGCTAGCGGGCTTAGATACGCAGTATTTT. Full variable domain (outside the CDR3, taken from reference TRBV2 and TRBJ2-3): EPEVTQTPSHQVTQMGQEVILRCVPISNHLYFYWYRQILGQKVEFLVSFYNNEISEKSEIFDDQFSVERPDGSNFTLKIRSTKLEDSAMYFCASSDRLAGLDTQYFGPGTRLTVL.

DNA for the CDR3: TGCAGCGTCGAACCCTACCTGACAGGGCGGACGAATGAGCAGTTCTTC. Its protein is CSVEPYLTGRTNEQFF. The rearrangement links TRBV29-1 to TRBJ2-1, with 7 bases matching TRBD1. Germline V gene lookup returns CDR1 SQVTM and CDR2 ANQGSEA. This CDR3 has 16 residues. The J segment lost 7 bases and the V segment lost 6 bases, leaving 18 bases of the junction unmatched.

V is TRBV7-9 and J is TRBJ2-2; D tentatively reads TRBD1 or TRBD2 (6 bases each). The V gene's germline CDR1 is SEHNR and CDR2 FQNEAQ (reference sequence). The CDR3 contains 18 residues. The ends were cut back, 1 base at V and 4 bases at J, with 19 bases in the middle. Written as DNA, the CDR3 is TGTGCCAGCAGCTTAGTCTTCGGGGGCGAAAGCGGCACCGGGGAGCTGTTTTTT. Its protein is CASSLVFGGESGTGELFF.

This chain links TRBV5-4 with TRBJ2-7; D unresolved. Trimming took off 1 base at V and 6 bases at J, with 8 bases between the two ends. Per germline, CDR1 SGHNT and CDR2 YYREEE (reference sequence). The CDR3 spans 12 residues. The CDR3 nucleotides are TGTGCCAGCAGCTTGCCTGGTACCGAGCAGTACTTC. Protein product: CASSLPGTEQYF. Full variable domain (outside the CDR3, taken from reference TRBV5-4 and TRBJ2-7): ETGVTQSPTHLIKTRGQQVTLRCSSQSGHNTVSWYQQALGQGPQFIFQYYREEENGRGNFPPRFSGLQFPNYSSELNVNALELDDSALYLCASSLPGTEQYFGPGTRLTVT.

There are a few counts of this clone. The J gene is TRBJ1-2, the V gene TRBV5-4; TRBD1 matches at 7 bases. Per germline, CDR1 SGHNT and CDR2 YYREEE (reference sequence). This CDR3 is 15 amino acids long. J gave up 6 bases and V 4 bases, and 12 bases lay outside the gene matches. CDR3 protein: CASSPRAGTAHGYTF. CDR3 sequence (DNA): TGTGCCAGCAGCCCCAGGGCCGGGACAGCCCATGGCTACACCTTC.

The gene calls are TRBV6-1 and TRBJ2-1; 7 bases are shared with TRBD1. The germline V gene has CDR1 MNHNS and CDR2 SASEGT. This CDR3 region has 15 residues. Trimming cost V 0 bases and J 4 bases; bases outside gene matches: 3. The CDR3 coding sequence is TGTGCCAGCAGTGAAGCGGGGACAGAATACAATGAGCAGTTCTTC. The encoded protein is CASSEAGTEYNEQFF.

The V and J genes are TRBV6-1 and TRBJ1-1; maybe TRBD1 (6 bases). Trimming removed 6 bases at V and 1 base at J, with 9 bases between. Germline CDR1 MNHNS, CDR2 SASEGT. The CDR3 is 13 amino acids. The CDR3 is CASRGQPNTEAFF. The CDR3 DNA reads TGTGCCAGCAGGGGACAACCGAACACTGAAGCTTTCTTT.

The rearrangement uses TRBV7-9 and TRBJ2-5, with a tentative D call TRBD1 (6 bases). This CDR3 region has 13 residues. Trimming removed 4 bases at V and 5 bases at J, with 11 bases between. Germline V lookup: CDR1 SEHNR, CDR2 FQNEAQ (reference sequence). The CDR3 coding sequence is TGTGCCAGCAGCTACACAGGGCGCGAGACCCAGTACTTC. Translating gives CASSYTGRETQYF.

The chain uses TRBV4-2 and TRBJ2-7, with TRBD2 matching 13 bases. The junction had 7 bases not matched to a gene; V was cut back by 4 bases and J by 4 bases. CDR1 and CDR2 from the germline V gene are LGHNA and YNFKEQ. This CDR3 has 16 residues. CDR3 region: CASSPGLAGSMYEQYF. The CDR3 DNA reads TGTGCCAGCAGCCCGGGACTAGCGGGATCGATGTACGAGCAGTACTTC.

This chain uses TRBV19 with TRBJ2-7; D might be TRBD2 (6 bases). The CDR3 totals 13 residues. From germline, CDR1 is LNHDA and CDR2 SQIVND (reference sequence). Trimming took off 5 bases at V and 5 bases at J, with 13 bases between the two ends. Written as DNA, the CDR3 is TGTGCCAGTAGTCTATCAAGGAGGGACGAGCAGTACTTC. This encodes CASSLSRRDEQYF.

This CDR3 reads CASSYQRLGYEQYF. CDR3 bases: TGTGCCAGCAGTTACCAAAGACTGGGTTACGAGCAGTACTTC. The chain couples TRBV6-5 to TRBJ2-7; D is unclear. The CDR3 covers 14 residues. Germline-derived CDR1 and CDR2 are MNHEY and SVGAGI. V lost 2 bases and J 4 bases, leaving 12 bases between the germline ends.

This clone has more than one count but fewer than ten. The rearrangement uses TRBV4-1 and TRBJ1-1; TRBD1 is a possible D gene (5 bases). Germline V gene data show CDR1 as MGHRA and CDR2 as YSYEKL. V was pared by 5 bases and J by 5 bases, with 15 bases between. There are 14 residues in the CDR3. The CDR3: CASSAQEIGTEAFF. The CDR3 region has the DNA TGCGCCAGCAGCGCACAGGAAATAGGTACTGAAGCTTTCTTT.

This sequence joins TRBV30 and TRBJ1-6; TRBD1 matches at 7 bases. This CDR3 has 14 amino acids. J was trimmed by 10 bases and V by 8 bases; bases with no gene match: 14. The germline V gene has CDR1 GTSNPN and CDR2 SVGIG (reference sequence). This CDR3 is CAAAEGALGSPLHF. The CDR3 DNA reads as TGTGCCGCGGCCGAGGGGGCTTTAGGATCACCCCTCCACTTT.